The sample holds one count of the clone carrying this T cell receptor beta chain. The CDR3 is made up of 14 amino acids. Germline CDR1 SGHAT, CDR2 FQNNGV. Trimming stripped 1 base from V and 5 bases from J, with 11 bases between. Seattle's cohort entered during active infection and was followed longitudinally. This sample was taken from a study of blood T cell repertoires in COVID-19. Study-level background: The United States, Italy and Spain supplied acute and convalescent COVID-19 samples. PBMCs, B-cell-depleted T cells, or T cells were the source of the cDNA or gDNA that made up the material.

Under the authors' procedure: Estimation of nucleated cell counts was performed using reference gene primer amplification. Sequencing used immunoSEQ multiplex PCR; TCRdb keeps in-frame clones, though not all of them. D and trimming were read from the DNA, whereas the V and J calls and clone size are those reported in that table. The sample lists 150,000 to 200,000 clones, about nine tenths occurring once. The chain links TRBV11-2 to TRBJ2-5; possibly TRBD2 for D (7 bases). This receptor was taken from a woman aged 55-70 years with COVID-19, enrolled during active disease. The sequenced sample consisted of peripheral blood. The DNA for the CDR3 is TGTGCCAGCAGCTTAGGAGGGGGGGAGGAGACCCAGTACTTC. This codes for CASSLGGGEETQYF.